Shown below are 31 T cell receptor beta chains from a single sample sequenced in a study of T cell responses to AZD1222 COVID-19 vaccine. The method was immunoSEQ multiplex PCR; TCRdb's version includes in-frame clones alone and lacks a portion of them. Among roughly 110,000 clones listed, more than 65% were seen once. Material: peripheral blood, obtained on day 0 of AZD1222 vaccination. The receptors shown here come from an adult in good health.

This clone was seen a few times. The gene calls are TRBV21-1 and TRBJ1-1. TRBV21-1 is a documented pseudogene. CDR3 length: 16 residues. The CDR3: CASSNIDRGRYTEAFF. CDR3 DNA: TGTGCCAGCAGCAATATTGATAGGGGGAGGTACACTGAAGCTTTCTTT.

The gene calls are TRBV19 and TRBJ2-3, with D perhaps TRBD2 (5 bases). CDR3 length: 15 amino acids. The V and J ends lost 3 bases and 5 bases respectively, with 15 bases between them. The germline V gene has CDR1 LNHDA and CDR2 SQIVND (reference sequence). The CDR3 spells CASSMIPLEGDTQYF. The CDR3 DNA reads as TGTGCCAGTAGTATGATACCTTTAGAGGGAGATACGCAGTATTTT.

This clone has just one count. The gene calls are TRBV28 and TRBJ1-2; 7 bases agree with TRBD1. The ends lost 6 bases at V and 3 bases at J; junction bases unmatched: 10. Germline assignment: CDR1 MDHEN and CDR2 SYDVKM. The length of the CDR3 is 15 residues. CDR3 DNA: TGTGCCAGCAGCTCCGGGACAGTTGTTTACTATGGCTACACCTTC. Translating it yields CASSSGTVVYYGYTF.

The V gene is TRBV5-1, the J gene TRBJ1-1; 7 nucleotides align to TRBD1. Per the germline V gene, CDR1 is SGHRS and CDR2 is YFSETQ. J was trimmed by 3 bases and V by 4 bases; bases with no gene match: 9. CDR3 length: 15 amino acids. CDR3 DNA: TGCGCCAGCAGCACATACCAGGGGGTAGACACTGAAGCTTTCTTT. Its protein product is CASSTYQGVDTEAFF. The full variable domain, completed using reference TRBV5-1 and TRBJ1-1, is KAGVTQTPRYLIKTRGQQVTLSCSPISGHRSVSWYQQTPGQGLQFLFEYFSETQRNKGNFPGRFSGRQFSNSRSEMNVSTLELGDSALYLCASSTYQGVDTEAFFGQGTRLTVV.

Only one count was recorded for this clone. CDR3 bases: TGTGCCAGCACTCCCTGGGGGAGGGGGAACAATGAGCAGTTCTTC. Amino acids: CASTPWGRGNNEQFF. This chain uses TRBV6-5 with TRBJ2-1; tentatively, D is TRBD2 (7 bases). Germline V gene lookup returns CDR1 MNHEY and CDR2 SVGAGI. The CDR3 spans 15 residues. The V end lost 7 bases, the J end lost 5 bases, and 18 bases lay between the germline ends.

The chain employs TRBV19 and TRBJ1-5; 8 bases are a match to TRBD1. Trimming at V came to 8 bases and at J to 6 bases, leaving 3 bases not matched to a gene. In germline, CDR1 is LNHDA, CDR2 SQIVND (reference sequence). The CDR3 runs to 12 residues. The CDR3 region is CASGQGGQPQHF. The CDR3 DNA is TGTGCCAGTGGACAGGGTGGTCAGCCCCAGCATTTT.

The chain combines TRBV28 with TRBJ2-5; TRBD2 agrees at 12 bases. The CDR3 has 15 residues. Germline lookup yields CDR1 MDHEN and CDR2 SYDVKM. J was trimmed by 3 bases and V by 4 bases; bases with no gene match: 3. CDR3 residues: CASSWASGGEETQYF. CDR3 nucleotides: TGTGCCAGCAGTTGGGCTAGCGGGGGGGAAGAGACCCAGTACTTC.

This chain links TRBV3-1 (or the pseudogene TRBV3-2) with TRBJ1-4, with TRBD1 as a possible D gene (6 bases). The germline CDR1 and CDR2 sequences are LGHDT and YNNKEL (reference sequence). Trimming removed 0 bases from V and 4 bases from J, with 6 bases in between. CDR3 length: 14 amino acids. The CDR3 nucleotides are TGTGCCAGCAGCCAAGAACAGGGTAATGAAAAACTGTTTTTT. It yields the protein CASSQEQGNEKLFF.

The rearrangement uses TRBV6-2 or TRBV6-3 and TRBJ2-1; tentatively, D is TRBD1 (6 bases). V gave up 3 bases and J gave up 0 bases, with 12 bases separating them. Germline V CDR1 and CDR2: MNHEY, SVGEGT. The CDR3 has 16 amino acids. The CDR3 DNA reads TGTGCCAGCAGTTATTTAAGGGGGAGCTCCTACAATGAGCAGTTCTTC. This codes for CASSYLRGSSYNEQFF.

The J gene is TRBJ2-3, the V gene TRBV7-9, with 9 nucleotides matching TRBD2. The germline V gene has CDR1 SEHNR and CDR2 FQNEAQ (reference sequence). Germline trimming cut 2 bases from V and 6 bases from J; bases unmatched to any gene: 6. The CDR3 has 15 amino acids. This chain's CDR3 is CASSLNSGRADTQYF. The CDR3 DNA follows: TGTGCCAGCAGCTTAAATAGCGGGAGAGCTGATACGCAGTATTTT.

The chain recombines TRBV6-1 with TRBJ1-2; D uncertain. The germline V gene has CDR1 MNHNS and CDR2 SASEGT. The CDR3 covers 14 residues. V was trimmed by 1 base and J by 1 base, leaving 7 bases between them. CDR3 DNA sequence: TGTGCCAGCAGTGAAGGGGGAAATAACTATGGCTACACCTTC. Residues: CASSEGGNNYGYTF.

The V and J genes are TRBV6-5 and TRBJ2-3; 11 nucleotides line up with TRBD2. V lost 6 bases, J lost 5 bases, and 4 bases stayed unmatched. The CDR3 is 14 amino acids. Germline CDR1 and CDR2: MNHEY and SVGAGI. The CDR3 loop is CASRTGTSGDTQYF. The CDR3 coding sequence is TGTGCCAGCAGAACCGGGACTAGCGGAGATACGCAGTATTTT.

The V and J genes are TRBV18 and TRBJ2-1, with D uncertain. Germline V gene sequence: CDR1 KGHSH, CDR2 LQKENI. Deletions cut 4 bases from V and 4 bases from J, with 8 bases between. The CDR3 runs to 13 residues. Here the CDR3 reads CASSRELYNEQFF. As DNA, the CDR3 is TGTGCCAGCTCACGGGAATTATACAATGAGCAGTTCTTC.

In DNA form, the CDR3 reads TGTGCCAGCAGTCCTCGGCAGGGCTATGGCTACACCTTC. Residues: CASSPRQGYGYTF. The rearrangement links TRBV25-1 to TRBJ1-2, with D tentatively TRBD1 (5 bases). CDR1 is MGHDK, CDR2 SYGVNS, per germline. V was trimmed by 5 bases and J by 4 bases, leaving 11 bases between them. This CDR3 comprises 13 residues.

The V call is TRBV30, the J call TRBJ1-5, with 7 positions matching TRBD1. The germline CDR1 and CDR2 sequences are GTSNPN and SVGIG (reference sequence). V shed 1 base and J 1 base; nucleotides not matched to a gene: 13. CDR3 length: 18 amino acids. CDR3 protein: CAWSAGDSGIGSNQPQHF. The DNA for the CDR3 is TGTGCCTGGAGTGCAGGGGACAGCGGGATAGGGAGCAATCAGCCCCAGCATTTT.

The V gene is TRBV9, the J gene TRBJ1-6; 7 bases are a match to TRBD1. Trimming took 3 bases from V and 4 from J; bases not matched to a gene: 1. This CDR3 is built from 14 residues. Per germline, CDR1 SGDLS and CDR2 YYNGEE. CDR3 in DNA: TGTGCCAGCAGCGGGGGACAGTATAATTCACCCCTCCACTTT. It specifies CASSGGQYNSPLHF.

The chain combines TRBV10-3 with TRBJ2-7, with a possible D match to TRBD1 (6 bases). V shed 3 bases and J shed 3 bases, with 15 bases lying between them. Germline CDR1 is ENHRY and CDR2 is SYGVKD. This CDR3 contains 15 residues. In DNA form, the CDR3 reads TGTGCCATCAGTGACCCGAACAGGGCCCGCTACGAGCAGTACTTC. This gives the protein CAISDPNRARYEQYF.

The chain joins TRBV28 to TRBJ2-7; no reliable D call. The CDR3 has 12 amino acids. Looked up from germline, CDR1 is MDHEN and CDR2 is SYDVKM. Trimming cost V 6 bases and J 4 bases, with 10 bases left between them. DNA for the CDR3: TGTGCCAGCAGCTCTACCCTATACGAGCAGTACTTC. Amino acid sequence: CASSSTLYEQYF.

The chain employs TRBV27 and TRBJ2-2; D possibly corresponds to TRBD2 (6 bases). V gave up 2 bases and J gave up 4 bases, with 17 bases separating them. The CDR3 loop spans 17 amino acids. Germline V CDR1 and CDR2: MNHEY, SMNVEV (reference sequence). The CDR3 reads CASSLVGRTGSTGELFF. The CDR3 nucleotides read TGTGCCAGCAGTTTAGTGGGGAGGACGGGCAGCACCGGGGAGCTGTTTTTT.

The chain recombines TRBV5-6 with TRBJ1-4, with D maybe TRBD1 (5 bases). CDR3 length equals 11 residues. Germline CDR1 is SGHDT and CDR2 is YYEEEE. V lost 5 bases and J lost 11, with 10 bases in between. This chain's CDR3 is CASSSQGKLFF. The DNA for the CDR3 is TGTGCCAGCAGTTCTCAGGGTAAACTGTTTTTT.

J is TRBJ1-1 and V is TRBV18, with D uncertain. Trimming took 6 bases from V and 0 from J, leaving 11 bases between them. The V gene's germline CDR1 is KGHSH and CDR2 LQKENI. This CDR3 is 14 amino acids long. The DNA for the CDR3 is TGTGCCAGCTCCGCCCCAACCGTGAACACTGAAGCTTTCTTT. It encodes CASSAPTVNTEAFF.

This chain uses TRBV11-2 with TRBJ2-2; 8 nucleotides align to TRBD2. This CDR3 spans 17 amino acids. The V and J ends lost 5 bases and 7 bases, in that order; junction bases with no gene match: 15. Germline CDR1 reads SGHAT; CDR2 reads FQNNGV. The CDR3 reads CASSPRLAGRKGGELFF. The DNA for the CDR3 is TGTGCCAGCAGCCCCCGCCTAGCGGGCCGTAAGGGCGGGGAGCTGTTTTTT.

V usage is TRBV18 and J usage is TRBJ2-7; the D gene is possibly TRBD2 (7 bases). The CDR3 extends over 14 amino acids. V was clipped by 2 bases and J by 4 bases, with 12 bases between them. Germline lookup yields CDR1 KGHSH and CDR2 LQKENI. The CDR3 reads CASSPGRGGYEQYF. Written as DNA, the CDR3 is TGTGCCAGCTCACCAGGGAGGGGGGGATACGAGCAGTACTTC.

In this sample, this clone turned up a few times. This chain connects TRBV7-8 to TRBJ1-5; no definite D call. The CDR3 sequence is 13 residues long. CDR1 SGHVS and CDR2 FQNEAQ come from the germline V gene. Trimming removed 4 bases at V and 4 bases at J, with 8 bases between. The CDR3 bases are TGTGCCAGCAGCTATCAGCTGAATCAGCCCCAGCATTTT. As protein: CASSYQLNQPQHF.

This chain's CDR3 is CASSLDGNGYTF. In DNA, the CDR3 is TGTGCCAGCAGCTTGGACGGCAATGGCTACACCTTC. The rearrangement joins TRBV7-8 to TRBJ1-2, with D uncertain. CDR3 length: 12 amino acids. The V and J ends lost 3 bases and 6 bases respectively, with 8 bases between them. CDR1 is SGHVS, CDR2 FQNEAQ, per germline.

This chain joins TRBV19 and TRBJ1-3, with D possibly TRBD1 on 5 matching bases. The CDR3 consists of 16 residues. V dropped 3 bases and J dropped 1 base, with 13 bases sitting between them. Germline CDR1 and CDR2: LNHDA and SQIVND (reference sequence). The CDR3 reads CASSIQGFGSGNTIYF. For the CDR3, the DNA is TGTGCCAGTAGTATTCAGGGTTTTGGATCTGGAAACACCATATATTTT.

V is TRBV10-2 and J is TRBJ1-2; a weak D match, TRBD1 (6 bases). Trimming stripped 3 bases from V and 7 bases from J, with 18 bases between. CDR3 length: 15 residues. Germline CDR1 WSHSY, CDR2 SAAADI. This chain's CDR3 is CASSESPRGVFGYTF. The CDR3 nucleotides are TGCGCCAGCAGTGAATCCCCCAGGGGCGTGTTTGGCTACACCTTC.

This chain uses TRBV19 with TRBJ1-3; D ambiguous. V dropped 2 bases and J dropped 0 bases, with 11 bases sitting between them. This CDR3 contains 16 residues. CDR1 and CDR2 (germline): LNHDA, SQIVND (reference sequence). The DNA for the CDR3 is TGTGCCAGTAGTATACGCGGGTACAACTCTGGAAACACCATATATTTT. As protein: CASSIRGYNSGNTIYF.

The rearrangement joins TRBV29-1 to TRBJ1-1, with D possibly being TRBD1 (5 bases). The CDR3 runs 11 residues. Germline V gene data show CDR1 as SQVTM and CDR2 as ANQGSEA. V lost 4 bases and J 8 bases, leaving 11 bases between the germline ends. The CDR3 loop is CSVVLQVEAFF. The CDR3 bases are TGCAGCGTTGTTTTACAGGTGGAAGCTTTCTTT.

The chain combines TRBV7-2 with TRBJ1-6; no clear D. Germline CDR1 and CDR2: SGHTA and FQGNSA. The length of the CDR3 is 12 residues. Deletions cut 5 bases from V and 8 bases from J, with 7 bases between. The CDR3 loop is CASSPSDSPLHF. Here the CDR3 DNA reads TGTGCCAGCAGCCCCAGCGATTCACCCCTCCACTTT. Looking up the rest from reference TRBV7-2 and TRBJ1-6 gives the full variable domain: GAGVSQSPSNKVTEKGKDVELRCDPISGHTALYWYRQSLGQGLEFLIYFQGNSAPDKSGLPSDRFSAERTGGSVSTLTIQRTQQEDSAVYLCASSPSDSPLHFGNGTRLTVT.

The chain's CDR3 is CASSLDASGFSYNEQFF. In DNA, the CDR3 is TGCGCCAGCAGCTTGGATGCTAGCGGCTTCTCCTACAATGAGCAGTTCTTC. This chain uses TRBV5-1 with TRBJ2-1; TRBD2 aligns across 7 bases. The germline V gene has CDR1 SGHRS and CDR2 YFSETQ. V lost 0 bases to trimming and J lost 0 bases; unmatched junction nucleotides: 6. This CDR3 has 17 residues. Full variable domain (remainder filled in from reference TRBV5-1 and TRBJ2-1): KAGVTQTPRYLIKTRGQQVTLSCSPISGHRSVSWYQQTPGQGLQFLFEYFSETQRNKGNFPGRFSGRQFSNSRSEMNVSTLELGDSALYLCASSLDASGFSYNEQFFGPGTRLTVL.